This T cell receptor (beta chain) was retrieved from a study of T cell responses to AZD1222 COVID-19 vaccine. Second doses were pooled across both intervals (about 4 or about 12 weeks). This clone was seen a few times. What it binds is not known. V shed 3 bases and J shed 10 bases, with 12 bases lying between them. Looked up from germline, CDR1 is SQVTM and CDR2 is ANQGSEA. The CDR3 spans 11 residues. Study observations and caveats: Samples come after the peak T cell response, not at day 14. The study identified only five or six AZD1222 recipients as seropositive at baseline. Females made up more of the donors, who were largely white British, and clonal diversity may have come out too low.

This table comes from immunoSEQ multiplex PCR, and its TCRdb copy is limited to in-frame clones, with some not included. The sample contains about 180,000 clones, 80% to 90% of which appear only once. The chain combines TRBV29-1 with TRBJ1-2; D is unclear. Here the sequenced sample was peripheral blood, taken 28 days after the second AZD1222 dose. This TCR was sampled from an adult who received the AZD1222 COVID-19 vaccine. CDR3 in amino acids: CSVESRESYTF. The CDR3 nucleotides read TGCAGCGTTGAGTCGAGGGAGTCCTACACCTTC.